This T cell receptor (beta chain) was retrieved from a study of blood T cell repertoires in COVID-19. This table comes from immunoSEQ multiplex PCR, and its TCRdb copy is limited to in-frame clones, with some not included. The sample consists of over 350,000 clones, 85% to 90% of them appearing once. This clone was detected a few times. This specimen includes other DNA sequences encoding the same CDR3. The CDR3 consists of 14 residues. Germline assignment: CDR1 SGHRS and CDR2 YFSETQ. Trimming pared 0 bases from V and 7 bases from J, leaving 13 bases between. The specimen was PBMCs or T cells enriched from blood (not recorded which). The chain is built from TRBV5-1 and TRBJ1-2, with D perhaps TRBD1 (5 bases). This TCR was sampled from a woman in her late teens or twenties who had recovered from COVID-19. CDR3 bases: TGCGCCAGCAGCTTGGGCCAGGGTCCAGGTGGCTACACCTTC. Its protein is CASSLGQGPGGYTF.